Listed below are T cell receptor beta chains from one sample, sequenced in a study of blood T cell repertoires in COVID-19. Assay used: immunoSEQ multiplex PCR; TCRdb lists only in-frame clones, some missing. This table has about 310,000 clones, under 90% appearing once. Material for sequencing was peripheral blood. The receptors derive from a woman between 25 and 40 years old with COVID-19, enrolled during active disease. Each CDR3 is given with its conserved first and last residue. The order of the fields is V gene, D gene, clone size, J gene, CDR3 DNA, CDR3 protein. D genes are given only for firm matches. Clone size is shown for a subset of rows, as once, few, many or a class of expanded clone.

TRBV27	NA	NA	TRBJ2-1	TGTGCCAGCAGTTCCTATCACCATGAGCAGTTCTTC	CASSSYHHEQFF
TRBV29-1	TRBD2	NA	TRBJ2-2	TGCAGCGTAGAGGGCCCGGGAGGTGGCACCGGGGAGCTGTTTTTT	CSVEGPGGGTGELFF
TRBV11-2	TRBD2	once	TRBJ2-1	TGTGCCAGCAGCTCGGGGGTAGCGGGAGGACGGTACAATGAGCAGTTCTTC	CASSSGVAGGRYNEQFF
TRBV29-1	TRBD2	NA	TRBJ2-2	TGCAGCGTCGCTATCGGACTAGCGGGAGAATACACCGGGGAGCTGTTTTTT	CSVAIGLAGEYTGELFF
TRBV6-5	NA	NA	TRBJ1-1	TGTGCCAGCAGTTACTCAACCCGGGGAGCCACTGAAGCTTTCTTT	CASSYSTRGATEAFF
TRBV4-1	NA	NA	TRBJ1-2	TGCGCCAGCAGCCAAGAACAGGGCGTTCCTTCCTATGGCTACACCTTC	CASSQEQGVPSYGYTF
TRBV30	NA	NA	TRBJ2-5	TGTGCCTGGAGTGTCCCTCAAGAGACCCAGTACTTC	CAWSVPQETQYF
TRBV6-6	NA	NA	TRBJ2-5	TGTGCCAGCAGTTACTCCTCGCGCCAAGAGACCCAGTACTTC	CASSYSSRQETQYF
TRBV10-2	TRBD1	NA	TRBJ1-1	TGCGCCAGCAGTCGACAGGGACACACTGAAGCTTTCTTT	CASSRQGHTEAFF
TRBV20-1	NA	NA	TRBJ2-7	TGCAGTGCTGCCTTAGTTTGGGAGCAGTACTTC	CSAALVWEQYF
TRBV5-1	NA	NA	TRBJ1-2	TGCGCCAGCAGCTTGTCGCGTAGCTATGGCTACACCTTC	CASSLSRSYGYTF
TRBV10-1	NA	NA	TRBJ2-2	TGCGCCAGCAGTGAGAGACTACACACCGGGGAGCTGTTTTTT	CASSERLHTGELFF
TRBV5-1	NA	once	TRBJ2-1	TGCGCCAGCAGCTTCTTAACAGGGTACAATGAGCAGTTCTTC	CASSFLTGYNEQFF
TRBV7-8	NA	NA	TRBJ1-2	TGTGCCAGCAGCTTAGGAGGACATCCTCTCGCCTATGGCTACACCTTC	CASSLGGHPLAYGYTF
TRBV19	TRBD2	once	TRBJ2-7	TGTGCCAGTGAAAGCGGGAGCGAGCAGTACTTC	CASESGSEQYF
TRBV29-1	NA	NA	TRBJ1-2	TGCAGCGTCCAAGCCGCCCGGGGCTATGGCTACACCTTC	CSVQAARGYGYTF
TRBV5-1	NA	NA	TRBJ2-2	TGCGCCAGCAGCTCGTTACGGGTCCACCTGAACACCGGGGAGCTGTTTTTT	CASSSLRVHLNTGELFF
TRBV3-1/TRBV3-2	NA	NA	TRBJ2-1	TGTGCCAGCGGGACAACCGACGATGAGCAGTTCTTC	CASGTTDDEQFF
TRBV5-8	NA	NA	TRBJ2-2	TGTGCCAGCAGCTCCCCGGGGGACAACACCGGGGAGCTGTTTTTT	CASSSPGDNTGELFF
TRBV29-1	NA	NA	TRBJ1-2	TGCAGCGTTGTAACGGGGGGTGGCTATGGCTACACCTTC	CSVVTGGGYGYTF
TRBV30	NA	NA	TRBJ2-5	TGTGCCTGGAGGCGGTCAGGAGGGATTCAAGAGACCCAGTACTTC	CAWRRSGGIQETQYF
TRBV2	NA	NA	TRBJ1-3	TGTGCCATGTTGGGGGCTACCTCTGGAAACACCATATATTTT	CAMLGATSGNTIYF
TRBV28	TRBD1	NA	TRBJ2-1	TGTGCCAGCAGTCCCCCGGGACAGGAGCAGTTCTTC	CASSPPGQEQFF
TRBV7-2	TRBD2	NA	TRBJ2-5	TGTGCCAGCAGCATCGGACTAGCGGGGTATCAAGAGACCCAGTACTTC	CASSIGLAGYQETQYF
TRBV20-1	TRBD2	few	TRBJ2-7	TGCAGTGCTAGTGGGGGTCTAGCGGGATCCTACGAGCAGTACTTC	CSASGGLAGSYEQYF
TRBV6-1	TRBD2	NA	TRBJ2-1	TGTGCCAGCAGTGAAGGTTGGCGGGAGTTTAATGAGCAGTTCTTC	CASSEGWREFNEQFF
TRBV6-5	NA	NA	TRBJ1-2	TGTGCCAGCAGTTACGACCTACAAGCGGAGGGCTACACCTTC	CASSYDLQAEGYTF
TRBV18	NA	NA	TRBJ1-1	TGTGCCAGTTCCCTGGAGGAGAGAGACACTGAAGCTTTCTTT	CASSLEERDTEAFF
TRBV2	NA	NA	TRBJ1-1	TGTGCCAGCAGTGTGGGGCCCGGGAACACTGAAGCTTTCTTT	CASSVGPGNTEAFF
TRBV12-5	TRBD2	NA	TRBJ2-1	TGTGCTAGTGGTTTGGGGGCTAGCGGGAATAGTGATGAGCAGTTCTTC	CASGLGASGNSDEQFF
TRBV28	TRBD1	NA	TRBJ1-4	TGTGCCAGCAGACCCCCGGGACAGGGGATGGGTGAAAAACTGTTTTTT	CASRPPGQGMGEKLFF
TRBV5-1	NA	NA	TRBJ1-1	TGCGCCAGCAGCTTCGGTGTTGAGGGCACTGAAGCTTTCTTT	CASSFGVEGTEAFF
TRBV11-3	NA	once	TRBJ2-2	TGTGCCAGCAGCTTAGATCAGGGCGGGGAGCTGTTTTTT	CASSLDQGGELFF
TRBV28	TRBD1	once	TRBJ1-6	TGTGCCAGCACATCCACAGGGGCGACGAGGGCCTCACCCCTCCACTTT	CASTSTGATRASPLHF
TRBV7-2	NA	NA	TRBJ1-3	TGTGCCAGCAGCTTAGGGGCGAGCTCTGGAAACACCATATATTTT	CASSLGASSGNTIYF
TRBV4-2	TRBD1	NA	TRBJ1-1	TGTGCCAGCAGCCCAGTAGTAGTACAGGGGGACCCGAACACTGAAGCTTTCTTT	CASSPVVVQGDPNTEAFF
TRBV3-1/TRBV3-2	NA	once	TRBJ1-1	TGTGCCAGCAGGGACTTGGGGGGACCGAACACTGAAGCTTTCTTT	CASRDLGGPNTEAFF
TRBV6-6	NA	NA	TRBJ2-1	TGTGCCAGCAGTGACGGGACTTACGAAGAGTTCTTC	CASSDGTYEEFF
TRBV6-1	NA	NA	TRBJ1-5	TGTGCCAGCAGTGGGGGCTTCGGGCGGTGGAGCAATCAGCCCCAGCATTTT	CASSGGFGRWSNQPQHF
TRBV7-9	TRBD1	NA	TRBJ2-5	TGTGCCAGCAGCTTACGTGGACAGGGGAATCAAGAGACCCAGTACTTC	CASSLRGQGNQETQYF
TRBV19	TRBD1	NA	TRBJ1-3	TGTGCCAGTAGTCCATGGGACAGACGAAACACCATATATTTT	CASSPWDRRNTIYF
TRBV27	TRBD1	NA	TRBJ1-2	TGTGCCAGCAGTTTATGGGGACAGGGAAACTATGGCTACACCTTC	CASSLWGQGNYGYTF
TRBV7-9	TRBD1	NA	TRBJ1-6	TGTGCCAGCAGCTCAGGGGGACAAGATAATTCACCCCTCCACTTT	CASSSGGQDNSPLHF
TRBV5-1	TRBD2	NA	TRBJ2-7	TGCGCCAGCAGCTTTAAGGGCGGGAGCCAGTACGAGCAGTACTTC	CASSFKGGSQYEQYF
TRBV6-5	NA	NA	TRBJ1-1	TGTGCCAGCAGTTCTAGCGGGCTGGGAGCTGAAGCTTTCTTT	CASSSSGLGAEAFF
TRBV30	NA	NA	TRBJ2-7	TGTGCCTGGCGCTACGAGCAGTACTTC	CAWRYEQYF
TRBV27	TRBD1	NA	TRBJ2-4	TGTGCCAGCAGTAGACAGGGGATGACGACCAAAAACATTCAGTACTTC	CASSRQGMTTKNIQYF
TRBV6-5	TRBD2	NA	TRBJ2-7	TGTGCCAGCAGGAAAGCGGGGTACTCCTACGAGCAGTACTTC	CASRKAGYSYEQYF
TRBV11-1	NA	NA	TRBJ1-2	TGTGCCAGCAGAACAGGGTCTGGAGGCTACACCTTC	CASRTGSGGYTF